The 4 T cell receptor beta chains below come from one sample, sequenced in a study of PD-1 blockade in classical Hodgkin lymphoma (dated by TCRdb to the early 2020s). This specimen's time point label, interpreted: cycle 4 day 1 (C4D1), after five to seven weeks of nivolumab. All trial patients had relapsed after autologous stem cell transplantation, with cohorts A, B and C differing in prior brentuximab vedotin exposure. Using a Miltenyi CD8+ T cell isolation kit, CD8+ T cells were purified from thawed PBMCs through magnetic negative selection. Libraries were built with the immunoSEQ multiplex PCR assay. In its TCRdb copy, this immuneACCESS table keeps in-frame sequences only and misses some clones. Where compared with another copy, unresolved V genes explain less than half of these, and the others have no known cause. This sample comprises 2,500 to 3,000 clones, about two thirds of them detected only once. The top ten hold about 70% of the sample.

This specimen consisted of CD8+ T cells from blood, obtained before the fourth cycle of nivolumab. The receptors were gathered from a human donor with classical Hodgkin lymphoma.

This chain links TRBV28 with TRBJ1-5; tentatively, D is TRBD1 (5 bases). CDR3 length: 13 amino acids. Trimming shortened V by 3 bases and J by 5 bases, and 8 bases separated the two germline ends. Germline-derived CDR1 and CDR2 are MDHEN and SYDVKM. The CDR3 coding sequence is TGTGCCAGCAGTTTTCAGGGAGATCAGCCCCAGCATTTT. This translates into CASSFQGDQPQHF.

In this sample, this clone is medium-sized. The gene calls are TRBV7-6 and TRBJ1-3, with 11 bases that match TRBD1. The CDR3 is 17 residues long. Germline CDR1 SGHVS, CDR2 FNYEAQ. Trimming cost V 5 bases and J 6 bases; bases outside gene matches: 12. The CDR3 DNA is TGTGCCAGCAGCGGGACCGGACAGGGGGCCCTCGAAAACACCATATATTTT. As protein: CASSGTGQGALENTIYF.

The chain combines TRBV9 with TRBJ1-2; D is unclear. CDR1 is SGDLS, CDR2 YYNGEE, per germline. This CDR3 has 15 residues. Deletions cut 0 bases from V and 2 bases from J, with 11 bases between. CDR3 residues: CASSVGRNRNYGYTF. The CDR3, as DNA: TGTGCCAGCAGCGTAGGAAGGAACCGCAACTATGGCTACACCTTC. Together with reference TRBV9 and TRBJ1-2, the CDR3 gives the full variable domain: DSGVTQTPKHLITATGQRVTLRCSPRSGDLSVYWYQQSLDQGLQFLIQYYNGEERAKGNILERFSAQQFPDLHSELNLSSLELGDSALYFCASSVGRNRNYGYTFGSGTRLTVV.

The chain has TRBV29-1 and TRBJ2-5, with 16 bases that match TRBD2. CDR1 and CDR2 from the germline V gene are SQVTM and ANQGSEA. J gave up 5 bases and V 6 bases, and 3 bases lay outside the gene matches. This CDR3 is 14 amino acids long. CDR3 protein: CSVGLAGGIETQYF. CDR3 coding DNA: TGCAGCGTGGGACTAGCGGGGGGGATTGAGACCCAGTACTTC.